The rows below give T cell receptor beta chains drawn from one sample of a study of Tregs in tolerant kidney transplant recipients. No cognate antigen is known for these TCRs. Clones were sequenced by immunoSEQ multiplex PCR, and TCRdb holds only the in-frame ones, with some missing. This sample has around 30,000 clones; 82% occur once, and the top ten carry approximately 2%. The sequencing input was Tregs from blood cultured with allogeneic cells. Receptors were obtained from a human donor in good health. Both conserved end residues are part of each CDR3. A D gene is named only where the DNA matches it firmly. Size is omitted from some rows. Given values are once, few, many or a class for expanded clones.

abundance: .
j_gene: TRBJ2-1
v_gene: TRBV7-3
d_gene: .
CDR3nt: TGTGCCAGCAGCCCGACGGTGGGGACTTACAATGAGCAGTTCTTC
CDR3aa: CASSPTVGTYNEQFF

abundance: .
j_gene: TRBJ2-3
v_gene: TRBV19
d_gene: .
CDR3nt: TGTGCCACTAAGGGGGGTTATTATGATACGCAGTATTTT
CDR3aa: CATKGGYYDTQYF

abundance: .
j_gene: TRBJ2-5
v_gene: TRBV5-4
d_gene: TRBD1
CDR3nt: TGTGCCAGCAGCTTGACAGGGGAAGAGACCCAGTACTTC
CDR3aa: CASSLTGEETQYF

abundance: once
j_gene: TRBJ2-3
v_gene: TRBV4-1
d_gene: TRBD2
CDR3nt: TGCGCCAGCAGCCCAGGGCGAGCGGGAGCTTTTGATACGCAGTATTTT
CDR3aa: CASSPGRAGAFDTQYF

abundance: .
j_gene: TRBJ1-6
v_gene: TRBV18
d_gene: .
CDR3nt: TGTGCCAGCTCACTAACGACGGTGGATTCACCCCTCCACTTT
CDR3aa: CASSLTTVDSPLHF

abundance: few
j_gene: TRBJ2-7
v_gene: TRBV4-1
d_gene: TRBD1
CDR3nt: TGCGCCAGCAGAAAACAGACAGGGGAGTTTCACGAGCAGTACTTC
CDR3aa: CASRKQTGEFHEQYF

abundance: .
j_gene: TRBJ1-1
v_gene: TRBV5-6
d_gene: .
CDR3nt: TGTGCCAGCAGCTTGGCTCTGGGCAGGGAAATGAACACTGAAGCTTTCTTT
CDR3aa: CASSLALGREMNTEAFF

abundance: .
j_gene: TRBJ2-7
v_gene: TRBV6-5
d_gene: .
CDR3nt: TGTGCCAGCAGTGACCCCAAGGGCCCCCAGTACTTC
CDR3aa: CASSDPKGPQYF

abundance: once
j_gene: TRBJ2-1
v_gene: TRBV29-1
d_gene: TRBD1
CDR3nt: TGCAGCGCATCCGGGACAGGGTCCGATGAGCAGTTCTTC
CDR3aa: CSASGTGSDEQFF

abundance: once
j_gene: TRBJ2-5
v_gene: TRBV15
d_gene: TRBD2
CDR3nt: TGTGCCACCAGCAGGACTAGCGGGGGAGAGACCCAGTACTTC
CDR3aa: CATSRTSGGETQYF

abundance: .
j_gene: TRBJ1-1
v_gene: TRBV9
d_gene: .
CDR3nt: TGTGCCAGCAGCGCAGGAGGGGCTTTGAACACTGAAGCTTTCTTT
CDR3aa: CASSAGGALNTEAFF

abundance: .
j_gene: TRBJ1-2
v_gene: TRBV9
d_gene: .
CDR3nt: TGTGCCAGCAGCGCTCCTCCTTGGGACCGTGGCTACACCTTC
CDR3aa: CASSAPPWDRGYTF

abundance: .
j_gene: TRBJ1-2
v_gene: TRBV30
d_gene: .
CDR3nt: TGTGCCTGGACCCCAGGGCAGGGAGGCTACACCTTC
CDR3aa: CAWTPGQGGYTF

abundance: .
j_gene: TRBJ2-1
v_gene: TRBV29-1
d_gene: TRBD1
CDR3nt: TGCAGCGCCGGGACAGGAATGGTGGACAATGAGCAGTTCTTC
CDR3aa: CSAGTGMVDNEQFF

abundance: .
j_gene: TRBJ2-3
v_gene: TRBV27
d_gene: TRBD1
CDR3nt: TGTGCCAGCAGCCCAGACAGGGAGAGGAATACGCAGTATTTT
CDR3aa: CASSPDRERNTQYF

abundance: .
j_gene: TRBJ2-5
v_gene: TRBV7-2
d_gene: TRBD2
CDR3nt: TGTGCCAGCACCTCCGCGGGGGGGCGGGAGACCCAGTACTTC
CDR3aa: CASTSAGGRETQYF

abundance: .
j_gene: TRBJ2-7
v_gene: TRBV5-1
d_gene: .
CDR3nt: TGCGCCAGCAGCTTGTATTTCGGCGGGGTCACCTCCTACGAGCAGTACTTC
CDR3aa: CASSLYFGGVTSYEQYF

abundance: .
j_gene: TRBJ2-2
v_gene: TRBV19
d_gene: .
CDR3nt: TGTGCCAGTAGTATAGATCGAGGCACCGGGGAGCTGTTTTTT
CDR3aa: CASSIDRGTGELFF

abundance: .
j_gene: TRBJ2-2
v_gene: TRBV5-1
d_gene: .
CDR3nt: TGCGCCAGCAGCTCCTGGGTCCAGTCCACCGGGGAGCTGTTTTTT
CDR3aa: CASSSWVQSTGELFF

abundance: .
j_gene: TRBJ1-6
v_gene: TRBV18
d_gene: .
CDR3nt: TGTGCCAGCTCACCGTGGGGGAATAATTCACCCCTCCACTTT
CDR3aa: CASSPWGNNSPLHF

abundance: .
j_gene: TRBJ2-7
v_gene: TRBV5-4
d_gene: .
CDR3nt: TGTGCCAGCAGTCCCGGGTCGATCTACGAGCAGTACTTC
CDR3aa: CASSPGSIYEQYF

abundance: .
j_gene: TRBJ2-3
v_gene: TRBV6-1
d_gene: TRBD2
CDR3nt: TGTGCCATCCCGGGACTAGCGGGAGTAACAGATACGCAGTATTTT
CDR3aa: CAIPGLAGVTDTQYF

abundance: few
j_gene: TRBJ1-1
v_gene: TRBV11-2
d_gene: .
CDR3nt: TGTGCCAGCAGTTCCCACTTGAACACTGAAGCTTTCTTT
CDR3aa: CASSSHLNTEAFF

abundance: .
j_gene: TRBJ1-6
v_gene: TRBV7-9
d_gene: .
CDR3nt: TGTGCCAGCAGCCCAGGGATCTCAAATTCACCCCTCCACTTT
CDR3aa: CASSPGISNSPLHF